The 15 T cell receptor beta chains presented below share a single source sample, sequenced in a study of OX40 agonist ivuxolimab in advanced cancers. Sequencing used immunoSEQ multiplex PCR; TCRdb keeps in-frame clones, though not all of them. The data hold tens of thousands of clones, with roughly nine tenths observed a single time. The sample was CD4+ or CD8+ T cells sorted from blood, taken in a trial of the OX40 agonist ivuxolimab. Receptors were obtained from an adult with an advanced solid tumor such as melanoma, head and neck, liver or kidney cancer.

The chain joins TRBV28 to TRBJ1-4; D is unresolved. V was shortened by 6 bases and J by 8 bases, with 16 bases between the two germline ends. Germline CDR1 is MDHEN and CDR2 is SYDVKM. This CDR3 has 14 residues. The CDR3 nucleotides read TGTGCCAGCAGCTCTCCAAGCCAGCTGGAAAAACTGTTTTTT. Its translation: CASSSPSQLEKLFF.

The chain carries TRBV7-9 and TRBJ2-2; maybe TRBD1 (6 bases). This CDR3 is built from 14 residues. Germline V lookup: CDR1 SEHNR, CDR2 FQNEAQ (reference sequence). Trimming pared 5 bases from V and 3 bases from J, leaving 10 bases between. The DNA for the CDR3 is TGTGCCAGCAGCGCTCGGACAGACACCGGGGAGCTGTTTTTT. It codes for CASSARTDTGELFF.

This chain links TRBV11-2 with TRBJ2-1; 9 bases are a match to TRBD2. The CDR3 totals 16 residues. The germline CDR1 and CDR2 sequences are SGHAT and FQNNGV. The J segment lost 3 bases and the V segment lost 4 bases, leaving 7 bases of the junction unmatched. In DNA form, the CDR3 reads TGTGCCAGCAGCTCGCTGACTAGCGGAAACTACAATGAGCAGTTCTTC. Protein product: CASSSLTSGNYNEQFF.

CDR3 sequence (DNA): TGCGCCCGTTCAAGGGGCAGTTCCTACGAGCAGTACTTC. This gives the protein CARSRGSSYEQYF. The chain combines TRBV23-1 with TRBJ2-7, with D perhaps matching TRBD1 (5 bases). TRBV23-1 qualifies as an ORF whose function is uncertain. Trimming cost V 11 bases and J 1 base, with 15 bases left between them. The CDR3 length is 13 residues.

The J gene is TRBJ1-4, the V gene TRBV28; tentatively, D is TRBD1 (5 bases). CDR1 MDHEN and CDR2 SYDVKM come from the germline V gene. The CDR3 contains 15 residues. Trimming shortened V by 7 bases and J by 12 bases, and 24 bases separated the two germline ends. CDR3 amino acids: CASTSSGAGWVELFF. The CDR3 nucleotides read TGTGCCAGCACTTCGTCTGGGGCAGGGTGGGTCGAACTGTTTTTT.

The chain is built from TRBV27 and TRBJ2-7, with 8 nucleotides matching TRBD1. Germline CDR1 reads MNHEY; CDR2 reads SMNVEV (reference sequence). Trimming at V came to 5 bases and at J to 4 bases, leaving 16 bases not matched to a gene. The CDR3 is 17 residues long. The CDR3 DNA reads as TGTGCCAGCAGTCCGACAGGGGTGCGCACTGGGTGGTACGAGCAGTACTTC. Protein sequence: CASSPTGVRTGWYEQYF.

This chain uses TRBV19 with TRBJ1-2; D is perhaps TRBD1 (6 bases). Germline values: CDR1 LNHDA, CDR2 SQIVND (reference sequence). CDR3 size: 11 residues. V was trimmed by 10 bases and J by 7 bases, leaving 13 bases between them. The CDR3 DNA reads as TGTGCCACCTCAGGGGCGGGTGGCTACACCTTC. It encodes CATSGAGGYTF.

The chain uses TRBV7-8 and TRBJ2-3, with D possibly being TRBD2 (5 bases). CDR1 SGHVS and CDR2 FQNEAQ come from the germline V gene. Trimming pared 5 bases from V and 2 bases from J, leaving 23 bases between. This CDR3 is 18 amino acids long. In nucleotides, the CDR3 is TGTGCCAGCAGCCGACGATCCCGTGCGGGCTCCTTCACAGATACGCAGTATTTT. Protein product: CASSRRSRAGSFTDTQYF.

The rearrangement uses TRBV29-1 and TRBJ2-3; D tentatively reads TRBD1 or TRBD2 (5 bases each). The ends were cut back, 4 bases at V and 1 base at J, with 12 bases in the middle. This CDR3 has 14 residues. Per germline, CDR1 SQVTM and CDR2 ANQGSEA. As DNA, the CDR3 is TGCAGCGTTGTTGGGACCTGGGGCACAGATACGCAGTATTTT. This gives the protein CSVVGTWGTDTQYF.

V is TRBV27 and J is TRBJ1-1; 8 nucleotides agree with TRBD1. V trimming: 8 bases; J trimming: 0 bases; junction bases outside the gene matches: 11. CDR3 length: 16 residues. The germline V gene has CDR1 MNHEY and CDR2 SMNVEV (reference sequence). The CDR3 nucleotides read TGTGCCAGCCGAGACGGGACAGGCCTCATGAACACTGAAGCTTTCTTT. Translated: CASRDGTGLMNTEAFF.

The table lists this clone with a count of one. The rearrangement links TRBV18 to TRBJ2-3, with 7 bases lining up with TRBD1. In germline, CDR1 is KGHSH, CDR2 LQKENI. The CDR3 covers 13 residues. V shed 4 bases and J 4 bases; nucleotides not matched to a gene: 2. DNA of the CDR3: TGTGCCAGCTCACGACAGGGAGCAGATACGCAGTATTTT. Protein product: CASSRQGADTQYF.

Only one count was recorded for this clone. The genes are TRBV14 and TRBJ2-6, with D unclear. Trimming pared 0 bases from V and 2 bases from J, leaving 5 bases between. Germline values: CDR1 SGHDN, CDR2 FVKESK. CDR3 length equals 15 residues. This CDR3 reads CASSQDRPGANVLTF. CDR3 coding DNA: TGTGCCAGCAGCCAAGACCGTCCTGGGGCCAACGTCCTGACTTTC.

The V gene is TRBV5-8, the J gene TRBJ2-4; 8 positions match TRBD1. The CDR3 loop spans 15 amino acids. Germline values: CDR1 SGHTS, CDR2 YDEGEE. V trimming: 5 bases; J trimming: 0 bases; junction bases outside the gene matches: 4. CDR3 sequence: CASRAGGPAKNIQYF. In nucleotides, the CDR3 is TGTGCCAGCAGGGCAGGGGGCCCAGCCAAAAACATTCAGTACTTC.

The chain carries TRBV5-1 and TRBJ2-5, with TRBD2 matching 9 bases. V lost 4 bases and J lost 4; bases outside the gene matches: 8. The CDR3 extends over 15 amino acids. From germline, CDR1 is SGHRS and CDR2 YFSETQ. CDR3 protein: CASSERAGGLETQYF. CDR3 nucleotides: TGCGCCAGCAGCGAAAGAGCGGGAGGATTAGAGACCCAGTACTTC.

This clone was seen just once. The chain is built from TRBV14 and TRBJ2-1; D not certain. Trimming took 2 bases from V and 6 from J, leaving 17 bases between them. Per the germline V gene, CDR1 is SGHDN and CDR2 is FVKESK. CDR3 length: 16 residues. In DNA, the CDR3 is TGTGCCAGCAGCCAATGGCTCTCTCTCGGACGCAATGAGCAGTTCTTC. The encoded protein is CASSQWLSLGRNEQFF.